The 13 T cell receptor beta chains below all came from one sample that was sequenced in a study of response to subunit inactivated influenza vaccine. MiXCR was run by TCRdb on the RT-PCR reads, yielding one entry per CDR3 protein. There are hundreds of thousands of distinct CDR3 sequences in the sample; around 18% occur only once, and roughly a tenth lies in the top ten. The material sequenced was PBMCs from blood, taken less than 6 days after vaccination. The receptors come from a man between 45 and 60 years old who received an inactivated influenza vaccine.

CDR3 residues: CASSLAQSTVLTF. The DNA for the CDR3 is TGTGCCAGCAGCTTAGCACAGAGCACCGTCCTGACTTTC. The gene calls are TRBV7-3 and TRBJ2-6; no clear D gene. Germline CDR1 reads SGHTA; CDR2 reads FQGTGA. Trimming pared 2 bases from V and 12 bases from J, leaving 11 bases between. The CDR3 is 13 residues long.

This clonotype was recorded a few times. This CDR3 is CASSGQPPVRDSYEQYF. The CDR3 nucleotides read TGTGCCAGTTCGGGACAGCCCCCGGTACGAGACTCCTACGAGCAGTACTTC. This chain links TRBV12-3 or TRBV12-4 with TRBJ2-7; TRBD1 matches at 7 bases. Trimming took 9 bases from V and 0 from J; bases not matched to a gene: 17. CDR3 length: 17 amino acids.

The sample holds a few counts of this clonotype. The chain is built from TRBV7-8 and TRBJ2-5; D is unresolved. This CDR3 has 16 residues. Germline V gene sequence: CDR1 SGHVS, CDR2 FQNEAQ. V lost 0 bases and J 5 bases, leaving 16 bases between the germline ends. The DNA for the CDR3 is TGTGCCAGCAGCTTAGCTGCTGGCCTCGCGATGGAGACCCAGTACTTC. Its protein product is CASSLAAGLAMETQYF.

This clonotype was counted ten times or more. The chain is built from TRBV7-2 and TRBJ2-1; 8 bases agree with TRBD2. From germline, CDR1 is SGHTA and CDR2 FQGNSA. CDR3 size: 15 residues. The junction had 7 bases not matched to a gene; V was cut back by 5 bases and J by 4 bases. The CDR3 loop is CASSPRGGDYNEQFF. CDR3 DNA sequence: TGTGCCAGCAGCCCCCGGGGGGGAGATTACAATGAGCAGTTCTTC.

This clonotype was counted a few times. The chain joins TRBV6-1 to TRBJ2-5; 11 bases match TRBD2. Germline loops: CDR1 MNHNS, CDR2 SASEGT. This CDR3 is built from 15 residues. V shed 7 bases, J shed 4 bases, and the junction held 8 bases outside the gene matches. CDR3 sequence: CASITLAGVGETQYF. The CDR3 DNA is TGTGCCAGCATCACACTAGCGGGAGTTGGAGAGACCCAGTACTTC.

This clonotype was detected many times. The chain employs TRBV6-5 and TRBJ2-5, with D possibly TRBD2 on 5 matching bases. V was trimmed by 0 bases and J by 0 bases, leaving 11 bases between them. Germline values: CDR1 MNHEY, CDR2 SVGAGI. This CDR3 is built from 16 residues. CDR3 protein: CASSYSLATYQETQYF. CDR3 DNA: TGTGCCAGCAGTTACTCCTTAGCGACATACCAAGAGACCCAGTACTTC.

This clonotype was detected only a few times. The rearrangement uses TRBV15 and TRBJ2-5, with 8 bases that match TRBD1. This CDR3 has 16 residues. J lost 5 bases, V lost 2 bases, and 10 bases had no gene match. Germline values: CDR1 LNHNV, CDR2 YYDKDF (reference sequence). DNA for the CDR3: TGTGCCACCAGCAGACGACGCCCAGGGGGCTCGGAGACCCAGTACTTC. Residues: CATSRRRPGGSETQYF.

The table lists this clonotype with a few counts. The chain recombines TRBV5-1 with TRBJ2-3; D not certain. This CDR3 region has 11 residues. Germline values: CDR1 SGHRS, CDR2 YFSETQ. Trimming stripped 8 bases from V and 6 bases from J, with 10 bases between. The CDR3 here is CASANGDTQYF. CDR3 bases: TGCGCCAGTGCAAACGGGGATACGCAGTATTTT.

This clonotype was observed a few times. The rearrangement joins TRBV6-1 to TRBJ1-3, with TRBD1 matching over 8 bases. Germline V gives CDR1 MNHNS, CDR2 SASEGT. The length of the CDR3 is 17 residues. V lost 6 bases to trimming and J lost 0 bases; unmatched junction nucleotides: 10. The DNA of the CDR3 is TGTGCCAGCAGCCGTGGACAGGGCACCCGCTCTGGAAACACCATATATTTT. Translation: CASSRGQGTRSGNTIYF.

The V call is TRBV7-9, the J call TRBJ1-5; D is undetermined. Germline-derived CDR1 and CDR2 are SEHNR and FQNEAQ (reference sequence). This CDR3 is 12 amino acids long. The V and J ends lost 0 bases and 14 bases respectively, with 11 bases between them. CDR3 amino acids: CASSLASGSKHF. The CDR3 coding sequence is TGTGCCAGCAGCTTAGCCTCCGGTTCTAAGCATTTT.

The table lists this clonotype with a few counts. The chain recombines TRBV7-9 with TRBJ1-1; the match to TRBD1 covers 7 bases. The CDR3 totals 14 residues. Germline CDR1 SEHNR, CDR2 FQNEAQ (reference sequence). V shed 5 bases, J shed 3 bases, and the junction held 6 bases outside the gene matches. In nucleotides, the CDR3 is TGTGCCAGCAGCGGGGGACAGTGGGACACTGAAGCTTTCTTT. Amino acids: CASSGGQWDTEAFF.

At least ten counts were recorded for this clonotype. This chain connects TRBV5-1 to TRBJ2-6, with D unclear. The germline V and J ends were trimmed by 0 bases and 2 bases, with 6 bases remaining between them. Germline V gene sequence: CDR1 SGHRS, CDR2 YFSETQ. The CDR3 sequence is 15 residues long. CDR3 in DNA: TGCGCCAGCAGCTTGGAAGGAACTGGGGCCAACGTCCTGACTTTC. Its translation is CASSLEGTGANVLTF.

The chain employs TRBV7-2 and TRBJ1-2, with D possibly being TRBD1 (6 bases). Germline lookup yields CDR1 SGHTA and CDR2 FQGNSA. Trimming pared 7 bases from V and 8 bases from J, leaving 17 bases between. The CDR3 is 13 residues long. CDR3 in DNA: TGTGCCAGCACCAGGACAGCTTTAGGGGGCTACACCTTC. Protein product: CASTRTALGGYTF.